These T cell receptor beta chains were read from a single sample in a study of CD8+CD57+ T cells in acquired aplastic anemia. Via MiXCR, TCRdb re-called the reads, giving one row per CDR3 protein. Among 200,000 to 300,000 distinct CDR3 sequences listed, approximately 50% were seen once. Sequencing was done on a sample of sorted CD4+, CD8+, or CD8+CD57+ T cells (not recorded which) from PBMCs. These TCRs come from a human donor with aplastic anemia. CDR3s include the opening cysteine and the closing phenylalanine or tryptophan. Each record gives: D gene, J gene, V gene, clone size, CDR3 DNA, CDR3 protein. A D gene is named only where the DNA matches it firmly. Expanded clones are given a class, and other clones once, few, many or no size at all.

D gene: NA; J gene: TRBJ1-3; V gene: TRBV5-8; clone size: few; CDR3 DNA: TGTGCCAGCAGCTCGGAGAGGGGCTCTGGAAACACCATATATTTT; CDR3 protein: CASSSERGSGNTIYF
D gene: NA; J gene: TRBJ2-5; V gene: TRBV20-1; clone size: NA; CDR3 DNA: TGCAGTGCTAGAGTTGACAGACAAGAGACCCAGTACTTC; CDR3 protein: CSARVDRQETQYF
D gene: NA; J gene: TRBJ1-5; V gene: TRBV15; clone size: NA; CDR3 DNA: TGTGCCACCAGCAGAGAGGGCGGAAATAGCAATCAGCCCCAGCATTTT; CDR3 protein: CATSREGGNSNQPQHF
D gene: TRBD1; J gene: TRBJ1-1; V gene: TRBV25-1; clone size: NA; CDR3 DNA: TGTGCCAGCAGTGCGGGGGGACAGCAAAACACTGAAGCTTTCTTT; CDR3 protein: CASSAGGQQNTEAFF
D gene: NA; J gene: TRBJ1-1; V gene: TRBV15; clone size: many; CDR3 DNA: TGTGCCACCAGCACGGAGGGGTTTTCCCTTGAAGCTTTCTTT; CDR3 protein: CATSTEGFSLEAFF
D gene: NA; J gene: TRBJ2-7; V gene: TRBV15; clone size: once; CDR3 DNA: TGTGCCACCAGCAGAGATTCAGCGACATCCTACGAGCAGTACTTC; CDR3 protein: CATSRDSATSYEQYF
D gene: TRBD2; J gene: TRBJ2-1; V gene: TRBV10-3; clone size: NA; CDR3 DNA: TGTGCCATCAGTAGCGGGAGTATATACAATGAGCAGTTCTTC; CDR3 protein: CAISSGSIYNEQFF
D gene: NA; J gene: TRBJ2-7; V gene: TRBV2; clone size: many; CDR3 DNA: TGTGCCAGCAGGGGTTCTCTCTACGAGCAGTACTTC; CDR3 protein: CASRGSLYEQYF
D gene: NA; J gene: TRBJ1-2; V gene: TRBV7-3; clone size: NA; CDR3 DNA: TGTGCCAGCAGCCCCAACAGAGACTATGGCTACACCTTC; CDR3 protein: CASSPNRDYGYTF
D gene: TRBD1; J gene: TRBJ1-2; V gene: TRBV20-1; clone size: many; CDR3 DNA: TGCGGTCCTAGTTACAGGGGGCATGGCTACACCTTC; CDR3 protein: CGPSYRGHGYTF
D gene: NA; J gene: TRBJ2-1; V gene: TRBV9; clone size: many; CDR3 DNA: TGTGCCAGCAGCGTGACGGCATACCCCTTATTTTTAGATGAGCAGTTCTTC; CDR3 protein: CASSVTAYPLFLDEQFF
D gene: NA; J gene: TRBJ1-5; V gene: TRBV19; clone size: many; CDR3 DNA: TGTGCCAGTAGTATTCGGGGAAAGGTGGATCAGCCCCAGCATTTT; CDR3 protein: CASSIRGKVDQPQHF
D gene: TRBD1; J gene: TRBJ2-5; V gene: TRBV7-9; clone size: many; CDR3 DNA: TGTGCCAGCGAGATATCGGGACAGTTTAAAGAGACCCAGTACTTC; CDR3 protein: CASEISGQFKETQYF
D gene: NA; J gene: TRBJ2-3; V gene: TRBV10-3; clone size: many; CDR3 DNA: TGTGCCATCAGTGAGACCCAGGTCCCCTTTGGGACAGATACGCAGTATTTT; CDR3 protein: CAISETQVPFGTDTQYF
D gene: TRBD2; J gene: TRBJ2-1; V gene: TRBV9; clone size: once; CDR3 DNA: TGTGCTAGCAGCGATACTAGCGGTTACAATGAGCAGTTCTTC; CDR3 protein: CASSDTSGYNEQFF
D gene: TRBD1; J gene: TRBJ1-2; V gene: TRBV12-3/TRBV12-4; clone size: many; CDR3 DNA: TGTGCCAGCAGTTTGGACAGGAACTATGGCTACACCTTC; CDR3 protein: CASSLDRNYGYTF
D gene: NA; J gene: TRBJ2-7; V gene: TRBV7-2; clone size: NA; CDR3 DNA: TGTGCCAGCAGCCACGAGATCGTATACGAGCAGTACTTC; CDR3 protein: CASSHEIVYEQYF
D gene: NA; J gene: TRBJ1-2; V gene: TRBV24-1; clone size: many; CDR3 DNA: TGTGCCACCAGTGACGTGACAGCTAACTATGGCTACACCTTC; CDR3 protein: CATSDVTANYGYTF
D gene: NA; J gene: TRBJ2-7; V gene: TRBV5-1; clone size: NA; CDR3 DNA: TGCGCCAGCAGCTTGAGTGAGAGCTCCTACGAGCAGTACTTC; CDR3 protein: CASSLSESSYEQYF
D gene: NA; J gene: TRBJ1-2; V gene: TRBV12-3/TRBV12-4; clone size: NA; CDR3 DNA: TGTGCCAGCAGTTCCCGGCAGGGTGACTATGGCTACACCTTC; CDR3 protein: CASSSRQGDYGYTF